This passage covers 19 T cell receptor beta chains from one sample sequenced in a study of blood T cell repertoires in COVID-19 (dated by TCRdb to between 2020 and 2021). Library generation was performed with the immunoSEQ multiplex PCR assay. This is the immuneACCESS table as TCRdb keeps it, with only in-frame sequences that have V and J called. A part of the clones is gone; compared with another copy, unresolved V genes explain less than half, and the rest is unexplained. This sample is represented by about 100,000 clones; almost 95% of them were singletons. 5.7% of the sample rests with the top ten. The sample comprised peripheral blood. The origin of the receptors is a man aged 50-60 years with active COVID-19.

The V and J genes are TRBV2 and TRBJ1-5, with D possibly matching TRBD1 (5 bases). V lost 4 bases and J 7 bases, leaving 8 bases between the germline ends. Germline V gene data show CDR1 as SNHLY and CDR2 as FYNNEI. The CDR3 has 12 residues. The CDR3 coding sequence is TGTGCCAGCAGTGCTGGGGCCCAGCCCCAGCATTTT. The encoded protein is CASSAGAQPQHF.

This clone was counted once. This sequence joins TRBV14 and TRBJ1-1; D is ambiguous. Germline V gives CDR1 SGHDN, CDR2 FVKESK. Deletions cut 3 bases from V and 1 base from J, with 9 bases between. The CDR3 is 14 amino acids. The CDR3 sequence: CASSQGGKNTEAFF. The CDR3 DNA is TGTGCCAGCAGCCAGGGCGGGAAGAACACTGAAGCTTTCTTT.

This sequence joins TRBV27 and TRBJ2-2; 9 bases fit TRBD2. This CDR3 region has 13 residues. Germline assignment: CDR1 MNHEY and CDR2 SMNVEV (reference sequence). Unmatched junction bases numbered 2, after V lost 6 bases and J lost 6 bases. CDR3 bases: TGTGCCAGCAGGCGGGAGGGCCCCGGGGAGCTGTTTTTT. Translated: CASRREGPGELFF.

This clone was detected once. This chain uses TRBV7-8 with TRBJ2-1; D might be TRBD2 (5 bases). The CDR3 runs 12 residues. V lost 1 base, J lost 7 bases, and 5 bases lay in between. Germline loops: CDR1 SGHVS, CDR2 FQNEAQ. The CDR3 nucleotides read TGTGCCAGCAGCTTAGGGGAGAATGAGCAGTTCTTC. Protein: CASSLGENEQFF.

The gene calls are TRBV5-1 and TRBJ2-2; maybe TRBD2 (5 bases). This CDR3 spans 14 amino acids. V gave up 3 bases and J gave up 5 bases, with 11 bases separating them. Germline V gene sequence: CDR1 SGHRS, CDR2 YFSETQ. The CDR3: CASSSIGGTGELFF. The CDR3, as DNA: TGCGCCAGCAGCTCCATCGGCGGGACCGGGGAGCTGTTTTTT.

This chain connects TRBV28 to TRBJ2-7, with unresolved D. Germline-derived CDR1 and CDR2 are MDHEN and SYDVKM. The CDR3 runs 11 residues. Trimming shortened V by 3 bases and J by 4 bases, and 4 bases separated the two germline ends. CDR3 DNA: TGTGCCAGCAGTTTGCTATACGAGCAGTACTTC. It encodes CASSLLYEQYF.

The chain uses TRBV5-4 and TRBJ2-5, with 7 bases fitting TRBD1. In germline, CDR1 is SGHNT, CDR2 YYREEE (reference sequence). After removal of 2 bases from V and 2 bases from J, the junction contained 3 bases not matched to a gene. The CDR3 loop spans 14 amino acids. The CDR3 here is CASSFNRGQETQYF. CDR3 coding DNA: TGTGCCAGCAGCTTCAACAGGGGACAAGAGACCCAGTACTTC.

This clone has only a few counts. This sequence joins TRBV19 and TRBJ1-1, with a possible D match to TRBD1 (6 bases). The V gene lost 7 bases and the J gene lost 1 base, with 13 bases spanning the gap. The CDR3 is made up of 14 amino acids. Germline CDR1 and CDR2: LNHDA and SQIVND (reference sequence). The CDR3 region is CASTPGRGNTEAFF. CDR3 sequence (DNA): TGTGCCAGTACCCCGGGCAGGGGGAACACTGAAGCTTTCTTT.

This clone was recorded a few times. The chain joins TRBV9 to TRBJ1-1; no definite D call. Deletions cut 0 bases from V and 11 bases from J, with 14 bases between. CDR1 and CDR2 (germline): SGDLS, YYNGEE. This CDR3 is 13 amino acids long. The CDR3: CASSVVGESDAFF. In DNA, the CDR3 is TGTGCCAGCAGCGTAGTAGGCGAGAGCGACGCTTTCTTT.

The chain links TRBV7-9 to TRBJ1-4, with D tentatively TRBD1 (5 bases). This CDR3 region has 18 residues. Germline-derived CDR1 and CDR2 are SEHNR and FQNEAQ (reference sequence). V was pared by 5 bases and J by 7 bases, with 26 bases between. Here the CDR3 DNA reads TGTGCCAGCAGCCCTCGCGGGGCGTGGGGGGGTAGTGTTGAAAAACTGTTTTTT. Amino acids: CASSPRGAWGGSVEKLFF.

The genes are TRBV7-3 and TRBJ2-7; possible D gene TRBD1, 6 bases. Trimming left V 5 bases short and J 4 bases short, with 15 bases between. This CDR3 has 14 amino acids. Per germline, CDR1 SGHTA and CDR2 FQGTGA. CDR3 sequence: CASSPGHLQYEQYF. DNA of the CDR3: TGTGCCAGCAGCCCGGGACACCTTCAATACGAGCAGTACTTC.

CDR3: CASNRQGAAGNTIYF. CDR3 bases: TGTGCCAGCAACAGACAGGGGGCTGCGGGAAACACCATATATTTT. The rearrangement joins TRBV6-5 to TRBJ1-3; the match to TRBD1 covers 10 bases. After removal of 7 bases from V and 4 bases from J, the junction contained 7 bases not matched to a gene. The CDR3 is 15 residues long. Germline values: CDR1 MNHEY, CDR2 SVGAGI.

The count of this clone is one. The rearrangement links TRBV7-2 to TRBJ2-7; 10 positions agree with TRBD2. CDR1 is SGHTA and CDR2 is FQGNSA in the germline V gene. The ends lost 1 base at V and 2 bases at J; junction bases unmatched: 2. The CDR3 extends over 15 amino acids. In nucleotides, the CDR3 is TGTGCCAGCAGCTTAGTGCTAGCGGGGGCCTACGAGCAGTACTTC. Translation gives CASSLVLAGAYEQYF.

Only one count was recorded for this clone. The genes are TRBV5-1 and TRBJ2-7; TRBD1 aligns across 9 bases. Germline values: CDR1 SGHRS, CDR2 YFSETQ. J lost 7 bases, V lost 4 bases, and 9 bases had no gene match. This CDR3 spans 14 amino acids. The DNA for the CDR3 is TGCGCCAGCAGCCAGGGACAGGGACAGGTGGAGCAGTACTTC. It encodes CASSQGQGQVEQYF.

V and J are TRBV7-8 and TRBJ2-7; a weak D match, TRBD1 (5 bases). V was clipped by 0 bases and J by 1 base, with 13 bases between them. Germline V CDR1 and CDR2: SGHVS, FQNEAQ. The CDR3 runs to 16 residues. The CDR3 region has the DNA TGTGCCAGCAGCTTAGCGACGCTGACAGCGTCCTACGAGCAGTACTTC. Amino acids: CASSLATLTASYEQYF.

The V gene is TRBV3-1 (or the pseudogene TRBV3-2), the J gene TRBJ1-1; 9 bases agree with TRBD1. The length of the CDR3 is 16 residues. Germline lookup yields CDR1 LGHDT and CDR2 YNNKEL (reference sequence). Trimming cost V 5 bases and J 0 bases; bases outside gene matches: 7. The DNA for the CDR3 is TGTGCCAGCAGCGAGGGACAGGGACTTATGAACACTGAAGCTTTCTTT. Protein sequence: CASSEGQGLMNTEAFF.

The chain couples TRBV5-6 to TRBJ1-2, with 9 bases matching TRBD1. Germline V gives CDR1 SGHDT, CDR2 YYEEEE. This CDR3 is 17 amino acids long. The trim removed 9 bases at V and 5 bases at J, leaving 20 bases unmatched. DNA for the CDR3: TGTGCCACCGCAGAGGGGACAGGGAGAATTTTATGGTATGGCTACACCTTC. Amino acid sequence: CATAEGTGRILWYGYTF. Using reference TRBV5-6 and TRBJ1-2 for the parts outside the CDR3, the full variable domain is DAGVTQSPTHLIKTRGQQVTLRCSPKSGHDTVSWYQQALGQGPQFIFQYYEEEERQRGNFPDRFSGHQFPNYSSELNVNALLLGDSALYLCATAEGTGRILWYGYTFGSGTRLTVV.

CDR3: CSASMRHLSYEQYF. CDR3 DNA sequence: TGCAGTGCTAGTATGCGTCACCTCTCCTACGAGCAGTACTTC. The rearrangement links TRBV20-1 to TRBJ2-7; unclear D gene. The germline CDR1 and CDR2 sequences are DFQATT and SNEGSKA (reference sequence). Trimming stripped 3 bases from V and 0 bases from J, with 12 bases between. The CDR3 loop spans 14 amino acids.

The chain employs TRBV28 and TRBJ1-2, with D perhaps TRBD1 (6 bases). The CDR3 is 17 amino acids. CDR1 MDHEN and CDR2 SYDVKM come from the germline V gene. The germline V and J ends were trimmed by 4 bases and 8 bases, with 26 bases remaining between them. The CDR3 here is CASSSRAPGTPISGYTF. CDR3 DNA sequence: TGTGCCAGCAGTTCCCGTGCCCCCGGGACACCCATCTCCGGCTACACCTTC.